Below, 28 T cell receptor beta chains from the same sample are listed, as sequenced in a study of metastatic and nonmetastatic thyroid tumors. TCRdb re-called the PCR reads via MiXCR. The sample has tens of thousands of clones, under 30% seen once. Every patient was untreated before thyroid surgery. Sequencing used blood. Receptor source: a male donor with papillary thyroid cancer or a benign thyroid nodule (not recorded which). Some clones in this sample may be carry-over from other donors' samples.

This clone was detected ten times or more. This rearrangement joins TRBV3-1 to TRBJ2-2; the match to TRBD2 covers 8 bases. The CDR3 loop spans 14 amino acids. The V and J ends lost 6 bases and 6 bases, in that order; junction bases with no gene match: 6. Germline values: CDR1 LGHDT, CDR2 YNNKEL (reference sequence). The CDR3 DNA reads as TGTGCCAGCAGACAGCGGGAGTCAGCCGGGGAGCTGTTTTTT. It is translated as CASRQRESAGELFF.

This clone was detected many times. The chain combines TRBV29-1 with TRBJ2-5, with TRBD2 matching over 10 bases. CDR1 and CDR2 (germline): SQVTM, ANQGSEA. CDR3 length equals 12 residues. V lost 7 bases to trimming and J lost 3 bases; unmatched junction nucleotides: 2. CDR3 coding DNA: TGCAGCGCCCTAGCGGGAGAAGAGACCCAGTACTTC. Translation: CSALAGEETQYF.

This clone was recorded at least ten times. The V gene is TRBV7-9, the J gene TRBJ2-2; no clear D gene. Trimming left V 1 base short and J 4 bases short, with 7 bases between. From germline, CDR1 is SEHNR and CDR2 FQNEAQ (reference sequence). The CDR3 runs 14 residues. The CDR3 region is CASSLELITGELFF. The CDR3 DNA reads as TGTGCCAGCAGCTTAGAGCTTATCACCGGGGAGCTGTTTTTT.

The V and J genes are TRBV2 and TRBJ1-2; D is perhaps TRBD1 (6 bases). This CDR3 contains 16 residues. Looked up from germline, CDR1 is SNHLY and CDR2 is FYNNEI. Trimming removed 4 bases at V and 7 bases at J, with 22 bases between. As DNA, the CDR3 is TGTGCCAGCAGTGTCTTACCGGGAGGGGGGAAGGTTGGCTACACCTTC. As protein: CASSVLPGGGKVGYTF.

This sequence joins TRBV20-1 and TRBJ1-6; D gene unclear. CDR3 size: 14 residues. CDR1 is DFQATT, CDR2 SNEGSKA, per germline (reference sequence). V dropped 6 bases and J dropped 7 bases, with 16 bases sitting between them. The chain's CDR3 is CSAASGVNNSPLHF. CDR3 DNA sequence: TGCAGTGCCGCCAGCGGTGTGAACAATTCACCCCTCCACTTT.

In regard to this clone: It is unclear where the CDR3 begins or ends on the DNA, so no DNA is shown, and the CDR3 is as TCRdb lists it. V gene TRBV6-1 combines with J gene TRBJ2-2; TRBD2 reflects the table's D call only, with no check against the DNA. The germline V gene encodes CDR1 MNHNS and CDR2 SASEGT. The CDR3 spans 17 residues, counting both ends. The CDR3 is CASSQAGTRAGTGSCFF.

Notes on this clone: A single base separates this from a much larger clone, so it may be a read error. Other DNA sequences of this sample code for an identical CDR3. CDR3 coding DNA: TGCAGCGTTGGGGGGGGGTCTACAGGGTTCTCAGAGACCCAGTACTTC. It is translated as CSVGGGSTGFSETQYF. The chain couples TRBV29-1 to TRBJ2-5; D is possibly TRBD2 (7 bases). The ends were cut back, 4 bases at V and 4 bases at J, with 22 bases in the middle. Germline V gene sequence: CDR1 SQVTM, CDR2 ANQGSEA. This CDR3 contains 16 residues.

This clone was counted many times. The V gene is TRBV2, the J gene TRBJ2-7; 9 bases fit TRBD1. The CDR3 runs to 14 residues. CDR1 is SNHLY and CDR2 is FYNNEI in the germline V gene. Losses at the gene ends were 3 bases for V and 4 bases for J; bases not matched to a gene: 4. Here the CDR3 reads CASSEGTGWYEQYF. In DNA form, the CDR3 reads TGTGCCAGCAGTGAGGGGACAGGGTGGTACGAGCAGTACTTC.

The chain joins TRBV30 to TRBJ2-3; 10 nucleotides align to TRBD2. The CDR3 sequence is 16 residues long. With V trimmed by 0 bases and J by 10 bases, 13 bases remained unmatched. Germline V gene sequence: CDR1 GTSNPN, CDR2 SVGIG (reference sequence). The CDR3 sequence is CAWSVSPPSGSLAQYF. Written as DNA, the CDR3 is TGTGCCTGGAGTGTTTCCCCCCCTAGCGGGAGCTTGGCGCAGTATTTT. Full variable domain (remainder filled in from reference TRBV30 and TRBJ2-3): SQTIHQWPATLVQPVGSPLSLECTVEGTSNPNLYWYRQAAGRGLQLLFYSVGIGQISSEVPQNLSASRPQDRQFILSSKKLLLSDSGFYLCAWSVSPPSGSLAQYFGPGTRLTVL.

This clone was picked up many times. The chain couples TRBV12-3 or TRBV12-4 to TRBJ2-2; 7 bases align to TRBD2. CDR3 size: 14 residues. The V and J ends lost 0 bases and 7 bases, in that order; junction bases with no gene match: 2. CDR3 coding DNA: TGTGCCAGCAGTTTAGCGGGAGGGGTCGGGGAGCTGTTTTTT. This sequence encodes CASSLAGGVGELFF.

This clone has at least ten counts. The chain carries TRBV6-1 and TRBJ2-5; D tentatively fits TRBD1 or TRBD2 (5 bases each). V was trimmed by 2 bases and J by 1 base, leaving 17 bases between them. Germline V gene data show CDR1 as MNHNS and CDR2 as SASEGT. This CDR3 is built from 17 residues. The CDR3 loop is CASSENPGAGTQETQYF. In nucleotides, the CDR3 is TGTGCCAGCAGTGAAAATCCTGGGGCAGGGACCCAAGAGACCCAGTACTTC.

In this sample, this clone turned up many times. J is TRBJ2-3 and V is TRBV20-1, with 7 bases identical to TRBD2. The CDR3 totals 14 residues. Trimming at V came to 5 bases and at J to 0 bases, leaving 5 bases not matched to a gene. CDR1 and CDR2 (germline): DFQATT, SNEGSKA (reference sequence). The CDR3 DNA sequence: TGCAGTGCTCTAGCGGCTACTAGCACAGATACGCAGTATTTT. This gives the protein CSALAATSTDTQYF.

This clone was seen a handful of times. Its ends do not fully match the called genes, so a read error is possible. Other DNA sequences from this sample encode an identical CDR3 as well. Written as DNA, the CDR3 is TGTGCCAGTAGCTCAGGAGGAGAGCAGTACTTC. Translating it yields CASSSGGEQYF. This chain links TRBV7-6 with TRBJ2-7, with a tentative D call TRBD2 (5 bases). The CDR3 covers 11 residues. Germline assignment: CDR1 SGHVS and CDR2 FNYEAQ. The full variable domain, in which reference TRBV7-6 and TRBJ2-7 provide the parts outside the CDR3, is GAGVSQSPRYKVTKRGQDVALRCDPISGHVSLYWYRQALGQGPEFLTYFNYEAQQDKSGLPNDRFSAERPEGSISTLTIQRTEQRDSAMYRCASSSGGEQYFGPGTRLTVT.

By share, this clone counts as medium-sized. The CDR3 DNA sequence: TGTGCCAGCTCACCACGGTCCTCCGGGGAGCTGTTTTTT. Protein product: CASSPRSSGELFF. The J gene is TRBJ2-2, the V gene TRBV18; no definite D call. The CDR3 consists of 13 residues. Germline V gene sequence: CDR1 KGHSH, CDR2 LQKENI. Trimming took off 1 base at V and 6 bases at J, with 6 bases between the two ends.

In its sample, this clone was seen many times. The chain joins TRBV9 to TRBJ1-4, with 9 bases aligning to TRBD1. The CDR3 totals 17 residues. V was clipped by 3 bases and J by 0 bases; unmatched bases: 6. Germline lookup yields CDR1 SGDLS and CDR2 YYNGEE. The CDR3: CASSARGQGATNEKLFF. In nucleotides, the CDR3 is TGTGCCAGCAGCGCGCGGGGACAGGGAGCAACTAATGAAAAACTGTTTTTT.

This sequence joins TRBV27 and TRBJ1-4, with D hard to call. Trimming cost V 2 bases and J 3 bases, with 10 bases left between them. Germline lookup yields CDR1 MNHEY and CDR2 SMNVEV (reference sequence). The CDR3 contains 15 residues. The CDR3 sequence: CASSLGETPNEKLFF. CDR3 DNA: TGTGCCAGCAGTTTAGGGGAAACGCCTAATGAAAAACTGTTTTTT.

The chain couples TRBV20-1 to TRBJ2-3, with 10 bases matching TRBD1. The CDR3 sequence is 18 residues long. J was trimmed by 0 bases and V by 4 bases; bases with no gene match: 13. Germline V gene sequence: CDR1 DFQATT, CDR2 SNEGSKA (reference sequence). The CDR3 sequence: CSAIPTGGFFSSTDTQYF. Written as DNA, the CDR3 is TGCAGTGCTATTCCGACAGGGGGCTTCTTCTCTAGCACAGATACGCAGTATTTT.

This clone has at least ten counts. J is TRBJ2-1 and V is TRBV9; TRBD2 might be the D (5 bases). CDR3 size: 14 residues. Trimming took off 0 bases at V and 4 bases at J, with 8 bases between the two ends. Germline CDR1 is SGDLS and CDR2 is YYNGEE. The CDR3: CASSVAPGYNEQFF. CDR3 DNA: TGTGCCAGCAGCGTAGCACCGGGGTACAATGAGCAGTTCTTC.

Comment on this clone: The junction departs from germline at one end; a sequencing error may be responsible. CDR3 in DNA: TGTGCCAGTAGTTTCTGGAGGGAGGGGCCAGATGCGCAGTATTTT. Encoded protein: CASSFWREGPDAQYF. The chain links TRBV12-3 or TRBV12-4 to TRBJ2-3, with 7 nucleotides matching TRBD2. The CDR3 covers 15 residues.

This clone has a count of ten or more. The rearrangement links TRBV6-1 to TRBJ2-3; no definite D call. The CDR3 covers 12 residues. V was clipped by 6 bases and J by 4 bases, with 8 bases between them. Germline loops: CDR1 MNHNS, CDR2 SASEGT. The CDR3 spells CASSLGPDTQYF. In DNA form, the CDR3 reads TGTGCCAGCAGCCTAGGTCCAGATACGCAGTATTTT.

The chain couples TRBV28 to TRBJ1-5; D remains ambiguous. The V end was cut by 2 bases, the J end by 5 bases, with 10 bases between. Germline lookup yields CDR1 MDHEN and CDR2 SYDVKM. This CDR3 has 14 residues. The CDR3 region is CASSLVGTDQPQHF. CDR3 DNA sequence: TGTGCCAGCAGTTTAGTGGGCACAGATCAGCCCCAGCATTTT.

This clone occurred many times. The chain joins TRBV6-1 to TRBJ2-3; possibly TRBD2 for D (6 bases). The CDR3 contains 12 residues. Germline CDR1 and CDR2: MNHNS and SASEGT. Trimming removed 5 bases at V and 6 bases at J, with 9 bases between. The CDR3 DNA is TGTGCCAGCAGTCCGGAGGGGGATACGCAGTATTTT. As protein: CASSPEGDTQYF.

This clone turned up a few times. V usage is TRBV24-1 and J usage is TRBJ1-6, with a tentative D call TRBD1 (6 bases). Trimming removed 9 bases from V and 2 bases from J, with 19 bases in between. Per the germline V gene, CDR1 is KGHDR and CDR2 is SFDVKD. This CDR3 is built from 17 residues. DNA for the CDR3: TGTGCCACCTATCTGAGGGGGGGAAAGGCCTATAATTCACCCCTCCACTTT. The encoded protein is CATYLRGGKAYNSPLHF.

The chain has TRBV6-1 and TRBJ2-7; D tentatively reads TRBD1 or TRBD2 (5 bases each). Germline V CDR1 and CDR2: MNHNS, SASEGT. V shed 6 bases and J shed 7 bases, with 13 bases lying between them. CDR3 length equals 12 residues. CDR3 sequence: CASSPPGREQYF. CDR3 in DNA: TGTGCCAGCAGCCCCCCGGGGCGGGAGCAGTACTTC.

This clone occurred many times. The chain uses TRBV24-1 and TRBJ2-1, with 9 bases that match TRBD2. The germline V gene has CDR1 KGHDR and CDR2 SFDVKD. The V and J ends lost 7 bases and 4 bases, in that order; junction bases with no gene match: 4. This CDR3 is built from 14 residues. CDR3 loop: CATRGSGGYNEQFF. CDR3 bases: TGTGCCACCAGGGGCAGCGGGGGGTACAATGAGCAGTTCTTC.

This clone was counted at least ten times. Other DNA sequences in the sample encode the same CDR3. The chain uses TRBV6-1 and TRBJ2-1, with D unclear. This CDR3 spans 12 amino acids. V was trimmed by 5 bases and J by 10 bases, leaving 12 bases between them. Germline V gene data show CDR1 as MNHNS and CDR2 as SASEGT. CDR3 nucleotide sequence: TGTGCCAGCAGTACCCCCACCGGGGAGCAGTTCTTC. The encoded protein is CASSTPTGEQFF.

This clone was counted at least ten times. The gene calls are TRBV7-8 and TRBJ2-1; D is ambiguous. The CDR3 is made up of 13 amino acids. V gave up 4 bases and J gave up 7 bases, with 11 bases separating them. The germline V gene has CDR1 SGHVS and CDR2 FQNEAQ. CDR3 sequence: CASSSPAFNEQFF. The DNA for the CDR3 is TGTGCCAGCAGCTCCCCGGCCTTTAATGAGCAGTTCTTC.

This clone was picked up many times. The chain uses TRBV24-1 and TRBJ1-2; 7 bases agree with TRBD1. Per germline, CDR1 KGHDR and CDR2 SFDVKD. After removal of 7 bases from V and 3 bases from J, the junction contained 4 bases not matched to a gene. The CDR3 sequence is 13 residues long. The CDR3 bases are TGTGCCACCAGGGGGGACAGCTACTATGGCTACACCTTC. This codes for CATRGDSYYGYTF.